A selection of T cell receptor beta chains follows, all from one sample in a study of blood T cells in healthy people across ages. TCRdb re-analysed the 5' RACE reads in MiXCR, keeping a single row per CDR3 protein. The data show about 1.5 million distinct CDR3 sequences, approximately 40% seen once. Source material: blood. All receptors derive from a woman younger than 30 in good health. CDR3s include the opening cysteine and the closing phenylalanine or tryptophan. The D gene is left open where the match is weak. Clone size is shown for a subset of rows, as once, few, many or a class of expanded clone.

CDR3 protein: CASSHSTSGYTDTQYF; CDR3 DNA: TGCGCCAGCAGCCATTCGACTAGCGGATACACAGATACGCAGTATTTT; clone size: NA; J gene: TRBJ2-3; V gene: TRBV4-1; D gene: TRBD2
CDR3 protein: CAIKGQGAETQYF; CDR3 DNA: TGTGCCATCAAGGGACAGGGAGCGGAGACCCAGTACTTC; clone size: once; J gene: TRBJ2-5; V gene: TRBV10-3; D gene: TRBD1
CDR3 protein: CASSWRRDTYSYEQYF; CDR3 DNA: TGCGCCAGCAGCTGGCGACGGGACACCTACTCCTACGAGCAGTACTTC; clone size: NA; J gene: TRBJ2-7; V gene: TRBV5-1; D gene: NA
CDR3 protein: CSARAGQGSSPLHF; CDR3 DNA: TGCAGTGCTAGAGCGGGACAGGGGAGTTCACCCCTCCACTTT; clone size: few; J gene: TRBJ1-6; V gene: TRBV20-1; D gene: TRBD1
CDR3 protein: CASSNNRVGNTEAFF; CDR3 DNA: TGTGCCAGCAGTAACAACAGGGTCGGGAACACTGAAGCTTTCTTT; clone size: few; J gene: TRBJ1-1; V gene: TRBV6-5; D gene: NA
CDR3 protein: CAWSTGYGYTF; CDR3 DNA: TGTGCCTGGAGTACCGGGTATGGCTACACCTTC; clone size: NA; J gene: TRBJ1-2; V gene: TRBV30; D gene: NA
CDR3 protein: CASGDSNFNEQFF; CDR3 DNA: TGCGCCAGCGGGGACAGTAACTTCAATGAGCAGTTCTTC; clone size: NA; J gene: TRBJ2-1; V gene: TRBV5-1; D gene: TRBD1
CDR3 protein: CSAPSRSLTDTQYF; CDR3 DNA: TGCAGTGCTCCTAGCAGGTCTCTGACAGATACGCAGTATTTT; clone size: NA; J gene: TRBJ2-3; V gene: TRBV20-1; D gene: NA
CDR3 protein: CASSQVTRTSGDNEQFF; CDR3 DNA: TGTGCCAGCAGCCAAGTAACGAGAACTAGCGGTGACAATGAGCAGTTCTTC; clone size: NA; J gene: TRBJ2-1; V gene: TRBV4-2; D gene: TRBD2
CDR3 protein: CASSLSGGTEQYF; CDR3 DNA: TGTGCCAGCAGTTTATCCGGGGGTACCGAGCAGTACTTC; clone size: once; J gene: TRBJ2-7; V gene: TRBV28; D gene: NA
CDR3 protein: CASSFGDGPYEQYF; CDR3 DNA: TGTGCCAGCAGCTTCGGAGACGGGCCCTACGAGCAGTACTTC; clone size: NA; J gene: TRBJ2-7; V gene: TRBV7-3; D gene: NA
CDR3 protein: CSAREGLWDKDYYEQYF; CDR3 DNA: TGCAGTGCTAGAGAGGGCCTTTGGGACAAGGATTATTACGAGCAGTACTTC; clone size: NA; J gene: TRBJ2-7; V gene: TRBV20-1; D gene: NA
CDR3 protein: CASSLGTNLETQYF; CDR3 DNA: TGCGCCAGCAGCTTGGGGACGAATCTGGAGACCCAGTACTTC; clone size: once; J gene: TRBJ2-5; V gene: TRBV5-1; D gene: NA
CDR3 protein: CASSQGSGQGGLSNQPQHF; CDR3 DNA: TGCGCCAGCAGCCAAGGCAGCGGACAGGGGGGTTTGAGCAATCAGCCCCAGCATTTT; clone size: NA; J gene: TRBJ1-5; V gene: TRBV4-1; D gene: TRBD1
CDR3 protein: CASSVTAGGVDTQYF; CDR3 DNA: TGTGCCAGCAGCGTAACGGCAGGGGGAGTGGATACGCAGTATTTT; clone size: NA; J gene: TRBJ2-3; V gene: TRBV9; D gene: TRBD1
CDR3 protein: CSAIPSGASDTQYF; CDR3 DNA: TGCAGTGCTATCCCCAGCGGGGCGTCAGATACGCAGTATTTT; clone size: NA; J gene: TRBJ2-3; V gene: TRBV20-1; D gene: TRBD2
CDR3 protein: CASSHDGISYEQYF; CDR3 DNA: TGCGCCAGCAGCCACGACGGCATTTCCTACGAGCAGTACTTC; clone size: NA; J gene: TRBJ2-7; V gene: TRBV4-1; D gene: NA
CDR3 protein: CASSLDSASTDTQYF; CDR3 DNA: TGTGCCAGCAGCTTAGACAGTGCTAGCACAGATACGCAGTATTTT; clone size: NA; J gene: TRBJ2-3; V gene: TRBV7-3; D gene: NA
CDR3 protein: CSAPKGNSYEQYF; CDR3 DNA: TGCAGTGCCCCGAAGGGCAACTCCTACGAGCAGTACTTC; clone size: few; J gene: TRBJ2-7; V gene: TRBV20-1; D gene: NA